The entry that follows covers one T cell receptor beta chain sequence. Original handling: Amplification with reference gene primers provided the estimates of nucleated cell counts. The table came from immunoSEQ multiplex PCR; TCRdb's copy has only in-frame clones and leaves some out. Clonal size and the V and J genes are those of that table, whereas D and trimming came from the DNA. The repertoire holds about 260,000 clones, with over 75% as singletons. Seattle's cohort entered during active infection and was followed longitudinally. The data belong to a study of blood T cell repertoires in COVID-19. Study-level background: Samples taken during acute and convalescent COVID-19 were collected in the United States, Italy and Spain. PBMCs, B-cell-depleted T cells, or T cells provided the cDNA or gDNA that made up the material.

The CDR3 loop spans 15 amino acids. In germline, CDR1 is SGHAT, CDR2 FQNNGV. The V end lost 3 bases, the J end lost 0 bases, and 9 bases lay between the germline ends. The receptor's source is a woman aged 70-85 years with COVID-19, enrolled during active disease. This chain connects TRBV11-2 to TRBJ2-1; TRBD2 might be the D (5 bases). The sequenced material came from peripheral blood. This chain's CDR3 is CASSFAADSYNEQFF. Here the CDR3 DNA reads TGTGCCAGCAGCTTCGCAGCGGACTCCTACAATGAGCAGTTCTTC.